This T cell receptor beta chain was sequenced for a study of shared clonotypes between healthy human individuals. Method: immunoSEQ multiplex PCR; TCRdb's copy keeps in-frame clones and lacks some. This sample yields 2 million to 3 million clones, of which approximately 92% are seen a single time; around 0.15% belongs to the top ten. The CDR3 is 14 amino acids. Looked up from germline, CDR1 is SGHTA and CDR2 is FQGNSA. The V gene lost 6 bases and the J gene lost 1 base, with 12 bases spanning the gap. The specimen sequenced was naive CD4+ T cells sorted from blood. The subset was: CD45RA+ positively selected. This rearrangement joins TRBV7-2 to TRBJ1-1; D is perhaps TRBD1 (6 bases). The receptor comes from a man younger than 35 in good health. CDR3 sequence reads: CASSYQQGNTEAFF. CDR3 nucleotide sequence: TGTGCCAGCAGTTACCAACAGGGGAACACTGAAGCTTTCTTT.